This T cell receptor (beta chain) was retrieved from a study of CD8 T cells in Susac syndrome. This clonotype is a singleton in its sample. Germline V gives CDR1 SNHLY, CDR2 FYNNEI. CDR3 length: 14 residues. V was clipped by 7 bases and J by 3 bases, with 15 bases between them. Random-hexamer reverse transcription was applied to 0.5 to 1 ug RNA. TCRdb redid the calling of the immunoSEQ multiplex PCR reads with MiXCR, one entry per CDR3 protein. The sample includes 250,000 to 300,000 distinct CDR3 sequences, about 88% of them seen just once. V is TRBV2 and J is TRBJ1-1; TRBD1 is a possible D gene (6 bases). Sequences were obtained from CD8+ T cells from PBMCs. The source is a human donor with multiple sclerosis. The CDR3 region is CASNYREGDTEAFF. As DNA, the CDR3 is TGTGCCAGCAATTACAGGGAAGGGGACACTGAAGCTTTCTTT.